Shown below are 29 T cell receptor beta chains from a single sample sequenced in a study of Graves' ophthalmopathy and Graves' hyperthyroidism. RNA served as the template for amplifying TCR beta CDR3 regions. The first round was an RT-PCR with HTBI primers, and the second round was a multiplex PCR. MiXCR, run by TCRdb on the multiplex PCR reads, gives a single entry per CDR3 protein. The sample shows just over 600,000 distinct CDR3 sequences, 20% to 25% of them seen only once. The sequenced sample consisted of peripheral blood. The receptors shown here come from a young woman with stable Graves' hyperthyroidism. Some clones in this sample may be carry-over from other donors' samples.

Ten or more counts support this clonotype. V gene TRBV12-5 combines with J gene TRBJ2-7; a possible D gene is TRBD1 (5 bases). Germline lookup yields CDR1 LGHNT and CDR2 FRNRAP. The CDR3 has 13 residues. V lost 2 bases to trimming and J lost 1 base, with 6 bases between them. The CDR3 here is CASGLTGSYEQYF. In DNA, the CDR3 is TGTGCTAGTGGTTTGACAGGTTCCTACGAGCAGTACTTC.

The chain employs TRBV9 and TRBJ2-2; D not resolved. The CDR3 extends over 14 amino acids. Germline V gives CDR1 SGDLS, CDR2 YYNGEE. Deletions cut 1 base from V and 2 bases from J, with 6 bases between. In DNA, the CDR3 is TGTGCCAGCAGCGTAACCCTAAACACCGGGGAGCTGTTTTTT. This translates into CASSVTLNTGELFF.

The chain carries TRBV20-1 and TRBJ1-2; D gene uncertain. Between the trimmed V and J ends, which lost 6 bases and 3 bases, there was a span of 11 bases. Germline lookup yields CDR1 DFQATT and CDR2 SNEGSKA (reference sequence). This CDR3 comprises 12 residues. The CDR3 region has the DNA TGCAGTGCGCGGGAACGGGACTATGGCTACACCTTC. Translating gives CSARERDYGYTF.

This clonotype was counted at least ten times. The chain joins TRBV7-2 to TRBJ1-2; possible D gene TRBD1, 6 bases. The ends were cut back, 4 bases at V and 8 bases at J, with 20 bases in the middle. This CDR3 has 15 residues. Germline V gene data show CDR1 as SGHTA and CDR2 as FQGNSA. This CDR3 is CASSSASTGIEGYTF. DNA for the CDR3: TGTGCCAGCAGCTCGGCATCAACAGGGATTGAGGGCTACACCTTC.

The table lists this clonotype with many counts. This rearrangement joins TRBV12-3 or TRBV12-4 to TRBJ1-6; tentative D call: TRBD1 (5 bases). The CDR3 extends over 16 amino acids. Trimming pared 3 bases from V and 10 bases from J, leaving 19 bases between. Here the CDR3 reads CASSFGRGIGWSPLHF. Written as DNA, the CDR3 is TGTGCCAGCAGTTTTGGCCGGGGGATAGGTTGGTCACCCCTCCACTTT.

Many counts were recorded for this clonotype. The V call is TRBV12-3 or TRBV12-4, the J call TRBJ2-2; a weak D match, TRBD2 (7 bases). V lost 4 bases and J lost 7, with 19 bases in between. CDR3 length: 16 amino acids. CDR3 in DNA: TGTGCCAGCAGTTCCCAGGGGAGGGTTAGGATCGGGGAGCTGTTTTTT. Translation gives CASSSQGRVRIGELFF.

This clonotype was found many times. This chain uses TRBV12-3 or TRBV12-4 with TRBJ1-1; D gene uncertain. The CDR3 spans 14 residues. Deletions cut 1 base from V and 0 bases from J, with 6 bases between. CDR3 nucleotides: TGTGCCAGCAGTTTAGTGCGGGTGAACACTGAAGCTTTCTTT. This gives the protein CASSLVRVNTEAFF.

The rearrangement joins TRBV20-1 to TRBJ1-1; 9 bases fit TRBD1. J was trimmed by 5 bases and V by 3 bases; bases with no gene match: 4. The germline gives CDR1 DFQATT, CDR2 SNEGSKA (reference sequence). The CDR3 totals 13 residues. The CDR3 DNA reads as TGCAGTGCTAGGGGACAGGGAAAGACTGAAGCTTTCTTT. Amino acid sequence: CSARGQGKTEAFF.

This clonotype was counted ten times or more. The genes are TRBV19 and TRBJ2-7, with D possibly TRBD1 on 6 matching bases. The CDR3 is 13 residues long. Germline CDR1 and CDR2: LNHDA and SQIVND (reference sequence). V dropped 6 bases and J dropped 0 bases, with 9 bases sitting between them. The DNA of the CDR3 is TGTGCCAGTAGCCGACAGGACTCCTACGAGCAGTACTTC. Translating it yields CASSRQDSYEQYF.

This clonotype was detected many times. The chain joins TRBV20-1 to TRBJ2-2, with 8 bases that match TRBD1. Germline V gives CDR1 DFQATT, CDR2 SNEGSKA (reference sequence). The V and J ends lost 5 bases and 1 base, in that order; junction bases with no gene match: 9. CDR3 length equals 16 residues. The CDR3 reads CSAARGGTGNTGELFF. CDR3 DNA: TGCAGTGCTGCCAGGGGCGGGACAGGGAACACCGGGGAGCTGTTTTTT.

In this sample, this clonotype turned up a few times. The chain carries TRBV6-5 and TRBJ2-7; 9 bases map to TRBD2. Germline CDR1 and CDR2: MNHEY and SVGAGI. CDR3 length equals 16 residues. Trimming at V came to 0 bases and at J to 3 bases, leaving 6 bases not matched to a gene. CDR3 amino acids: CASSYSGRGGGYEQYF. In DNA form, the CDR3 reads TGTGCCAGCAGTTACTCGGGGCGGGGGGGTGGCTACGAGCAGTACTTC.

The CDR3 DNA reads as TGTGCCAGCAGCCGACTAGCCAGCGGGGAGCTGTTTTTT. Protein: CASSRLASGELFF. This rearrangement joins TRBV7-2 to TRBJ2-2; 7 positions match TRBD2. Germline V gives CDR1 SGHTA, CDR2 FQGNSA. The CDR3 extends over 13 amino acids. V was pared by 5 bases and J by 7 bases, with 4 bases of the junction left unmatched.

This clonotype has a count of ten or more. The chain has TRBV20-1 and TRBJ1-5; D call uncertain. V was shortened by 0 bases and J by 3 bases, with 21 bases between the two germline ends. Germline V gene data show CDR1 as DFQATT and CDR2 as SNEGSKA (reference sequence). The CDR3 is 18 amino acids. CDR3 protein: CSARDVRKDLWDNQPQHF. DNA of the CDR3: TGCAGTGCTAGAGACGTACGAAAGGATCTATGGGACAATCAGCCCCAGCATTTT.

The rearrangement links TRBV4-1 to TRBJ2-7; 8 nucleotides align to TRBD1. The junction had 13 bases not matched to a gene; V was cut back by 0 bases and J by 3 bases. The CDR3 contains 18 residues. Germline-derived CDR1 and CDR2 are MGHRA and YSYEKL. The CDR3 here is CASSQDAGTPDRVYEQYF. CDR3 bases: TGCGCCAGCAGCCAAGATGCGGGCACCCCGGACAGGGTCTACGAGCAGTACTTC.

This clonotype has more than one count but fewer than ten. This chain uses TRBV30 with TRBJ2-5, with D maybe TRBD1 (6 bases). The germline gives CDR1 GTSNPN, CDR2 SVGIG (reference sequence). The ends were cut back, 1 base at V and 0 bases at J, with 9 bases in the middle. The CDR3 is made up of 14 amino acids. The CDR3 DNA follows: TGTGCCTGGAGTGGACAGGCCTACCAAGAGACCCAGTACTTC. Its translation is CAWSGQAYQETQYF.

On this clonotype itself: A read error is possible here, since a much larger clone lies one base away. Since no conserved phenylalanine or tryptophan closes the CDR3, a read error is the likely cause. J is TRBJ1-1 and V is TRBV29-1; D ambiguous. V lost 4 bases and J lost 1, with 7 bases in between. In germline, CDR1 is SQVTM, CDR2 ANQGSEA. The CDR3 extends over 12 amino acids. The chain's CDR3 is CSVGVQNTEAFL. As DNA, the CDR3 is TGCAGCGTTGGTGTTCAGAACACTGAAGCTTTCTTG.

This clonotype has at least ten counts. This chain connects TRBV20-1 to TRBJ1-1, with D possibly matching TRBD1 (6 bases). V was clipped by 8 bases and J by 4 bases, with 17 bases between them. There are 13 residues in the CDR3. Germline CDR1 reads DFQATT; CDR2 reads SNEGSKA (reference sequence). In nucleotides, the CDR3 is TGCAGTCTAACGGACAGCCTGGGCACTGAAGCTTTCTTT. It translates to CSLTDSLGTEAFF.

This clonotype came up many times. J is TRBJ1-5 and V is TRBV7-2; D might be TRBD1 (6 bases). This CDR3 region has 13 residues. V lost 5 bases and J lost 5, with 10 bases in between. CDR1 SGHTA and CDR2 FQGNSA come from the germline V gene. The CDR3 region has the DNA TGTGCCAGCAGCAAACAGGGTGATCAGCCCCAGCATTTT. Its protein is CASSKQGDQPQHF.

In this sample, this clonotype turned up many times. V is TRBV19 and J is TRBJ1-1; tentative D call: TRBD1 (5 bases). Germline CDR1 and CDR2: LNHDA and SQIVND (reference sequence). The CDR3 has 14 amino acids. V lost 8 bases to trimming and J lost 4 bases, with 17 bases between them. Written as DNA, the CDR3 is TGTGCCAGTCGCCAAGATGGGGGTGGCACTGAAGCTTTCTTT. Translation gives CASRQDGGGTEAFF.

This clonotype was observed a single time. The chain carries TRBV18 and TRBJ1-1; D not certain. Trimming took off 3 bases at V and 0 bases at J, with 11 bases between the two ends. Per germline, CDR1 KGHSH and CDR2 LQKENI. The CDR3 is 15 amino acids. CDR3 sequence: CASSPQLEMNTEAFF. The CDR3 DNA reads as TGTGCCAGCTCACCCCAGTTGGAAATGAACACTGAAGCTTTCTTT.

This clonotype was seen at least ten times. The chain combines TRBV6-1 with TRBJ2-5; D not resolved. CDR1 and CDR2 (germline): MNHNS, SASEGT. The germline V and J ends were trimmed by 8 bases and 4 bases, with 14 bases remaining between them. The CDR3 has 13 amino acids. CDR3 bases: TGTGCCAGCCACCCTCCCGCACGAGAGACCCAGTACTTC. As protein: CASHPPARETQYF.

This clonotype was picked up many times. This sequence joins TRBV2 and TRBJ1-5, with 7 nucleotides matching TRBD1. J was trimmed by 7 bases and V by 5 bases; bases with no gene match: 8. The CDR3 totals 14 residues. Germline V gives CDR1 SNHLY, CDR2 FYNNEI. CDR3: CASSPGGFRQPQHF. The CDR3 DNA is TGTGCCAGCAGTCCAGGGGGGTTTCGGCAGCCCCAGCATTTT.

With respect to this clonotype: Possible read error: a much larger clone is one base away. The rearrangement uses TRBV5-5 and TRBJ2-5, with 9 bases lining up with TRBD1. Trimming cost V 5 bases and J 2 bases; bases outside gene matches: 13. Per the germline V gene, CDR1 is SGHKS and CDR2 is YYEKEE (reference sequence). This CDR3 contains 17 residues. CDR3 residues: CASRPLGTGPTQETQYF. As DNA, the CDR3 is TGTGCCAGCAGGCCGCTCGGGACAGGGCCCACGCAAGAGACCCAGTACTTC.

This clonotype was counted ten times or more. V and J are TRBV4-1 and TRBJ1-1, with a possible D match to TRBD1 (5 bases). Germline loops: CDR1 MGHRA, CDR2 YSYEKL. The CDR3 runs 15 residues. V was clipped by 4 bases and J by 0 bases, with 12 bases between them. For the CDR3, the DNA is TGCGCCAGCAGCCGCGAGGGGCAGATGAACACTGAAGCTTTCTTT. Its translation is CASSREGQMNTEAFF.

In this sample, this clonotype turned up many times. The chain employs TRBV19 and TRBJ1-2; D perhaps matches TRBD1 (5 bases). Trimming left V 9 bases short and J 0 bases short, with 29 bases between. CDR1 and CDR2 (germline): LNHDA, SQIVND (reference sequence). The CDR3 loop spans 19 amino acids. CDR3 sequence (DNA): TGTGCCAGCCCCGAATGGGCAACGAATGCGGGGGAACCTAACTATGGCTACACCTTC. Its translation is CASPEWATNAGEPNYGYTF.

This clonotype appeared a few times. The V call is TRBV20-1, the J call TRBJ2-2; D is undetermined. Germline loops: CDR1 DFQATT, CDR2 SNEGSKA (reference sequence). The CDR3 contains 11 residues. Trimming took off 3 bases at V and 6 bases at J, with 5 bases between the two ends. CDR3 in DNA: TGCAGTGCTAGCAGCCCCGGGGAGCTGTTTTTT. It is translated as CSASSPGELFF.

The V and J genes are TRBV29-1 and TRBJ1-2, with D perhaps matching TRBD1 (5 bases). The V gene's germline CDR1 is SQVTM and CDR2 ANQGSEA. The CDR3 loop spans 13 amino acids. Trimming removed 6 bases from V and 4 bases from J, with 15 bases in between. CDR3 sequence: CSVTGPAGYGYTF. CDR3 DNA: TGCAGCGTCACGGGACCAGCAGGCTATGGCTACACCTTC.

This clonotype was recorded many times. The chain carries TRBV5-1 and TRBJ2-7; D unresolved. Germline V gene sequence: CDR1 SGHRS, CDR2 YFSETQ. The CDR3 consists of 13 residues. V shed 0 bases and J shed 2 bases, with 6 bases lying between them. CDR3 region: CASSLVRAYEQYF. In DNA, the CDR3 is TGCGCCAGCAGCTTGGTCCGGGCCTACGAGCAGTACTTC.

This clonotype was seen a handful of times. This may be a read error, as it is one base from a much larger clone. CDR3 bases: TGCGCCAGCAGCTTGGCCAGGAAAGAGACCCAGGACTTC. Amino acids: CASSLARKETQDF. The chain is built from TRBV5-1 and TRBJ2-5; D unresolved. This CDR3 comprises 13 residues. Germline assignment: CDR1 SGHRS and CDR2 YFSETQ.